The next 9 T cell receptor beta chains were all read from a single sample in a study of vaccination effects on CD4 cells after COVID-19. Libraries were prepared by immunoSEQ multiplex PCR; TCRdb keeps only in-frame clonotypes and omits some of them. The sample comprises tens of thousands of clones, 76% of which are singletons, and 3% to 4.5% rests with the top ten. The antigens of these receptors remain unknown. Having been cultured for 10 days, the cells underwent CD4+ T cell isolation. The person had PCR-confirmed SARS-CoV-2 infection between March and December 2020. Each participant was administered two doses of either the BNT162b2 or the mRNA-1273 vaccine. The material was CD4+ T cells from PBMCs cultured without peptide, obtained after COVID-19 vaccination. The receptor set was obtained from a human donor who had a prior SARS-CoV-2 infection.

This chain connects TRBV9 to TRBJ1-5, with no clear D. CDR1 SGDLS and CDR2 YYNGEE come from the germline V gene. Trimming removed 0 bases from V and 4 bases from J, with 2 bases in between. The CDR3 runs to 12 residues. The chain's CDR3 is CASSVGNQPQHF. The CDR3 nucleotides read TGTGCCAGCAGCGTAGGAAATCAGCCCCAGCATTTT.

There are a few counts of this clone. The rearrangement uses TRBV6-5 and TRBJ2-7; D ambiguous. This CDR3 contains 12 residues. Trimming cost V 2 bases and J 4 bases, with 6 bases left between them. Germline V gene sequence: CDR1 MNHEY, CDR2 SVGAGI. DNA for the CDR3: TGTGCCAGCAGTTACGATAGGTACGAGCAGTACTTC. This translates into CASSYDRYEQYF.

This sequence joins TRBV12-3 or TRBV12-4 and TRBJ2-3, with D unresolved. Trimming removed 4 bases from V and 4 bases from J, with 9 bases in between. The CDR3 has 13 residues. The chain's CDR3 is CASSWGYSDTQYF. The CDR3 DNA is TGTGCCAGCAGTTGGGGTTATTCAGATACGCAGTATTTT.

The genes are TRBV5-1 and TRBJ2-1; 11 bases line up with TRBD2. Germline CDR1 SGHRS, CDR2 YFSETQ. The CDR3 extends over 19 amino acids. J lost 1 base, V lost 5 bases, and 14 bases had no gene match. CDR3 coding DNA: TGCGCCAGCAGGAGAATAGCGGGAGGGCCGTCGAGGTCCTACAATGAGCAGTTCTTC. This translates into CASRRIAGGPSRSYNEQFF.

This chain's CDR3 is CASSRDRGTGELFF. As DNA, the CDR3 is TGTGCCAGCAGTCGGGACAGGGGTACCGGGGAGCTGTTTTTT. The chain has TRBV2 and TRBJ2-2; 10 positions agree with TRBD1. This CDR3 is 14 amino acids long. Germline-derived CDR1 and CDR2 are SNHLY and FYNNEI. Unmatched junction bases numbered 2, after V lost 5 bases and J lost 5 bases. The whole variable domain, filled in from reference TRBV2 and TRBJ2-2, reads EPEVTQTPSHQVTQMGQEVILRCVPISNHLYFYWYRQILGQKVEFLVSFYNNEISEKSEIFDDQFSVERPDGSNFTLKIRSTKLEDSAMYFCASSRDRGTGELFFGEGSRLTVL.

The rearrangement links TRBV5-4 to TRBJ2-3; TRBD2 agrees at 8 bases. Trimming took 4 bases from V and 5 from J; bases not matched to a gene: 9. From germline, CDR1 is SGHNT and CDR2 YYREEE (reference sequence). This CDR3 spans 15 amino acids. The CDR3 DNA reads TGTGCCAGCAGCACGGGGGGGGCGCAACGAGATACGCAGTATTTT. Translation gives CASSTGGAQRDTQYF.

This chain links TRBV7-2 with TRBJ2-2; 9 bases align to TRBD2. Trimming cost V 5 bases and J 8 bases; bases outside gene matches: 9. The CDR3 has 15 residues. From germline, CDR1 is SGHTA and CDR2 FQGNSA. The CDR3 DNA follows: TGTGCCAGCAGCCTCCTGGGACTAGCCTCGGGGGAGCTGTTTTTT. It yields the protein CASSLLGLASGELFF.

The gene calls are TRBV3-1 (or the pseudogene TRBV3-2) and TRBJ2-6; no reliable D call. CDR1 and CDR2 (germline): LGHDT, YNNKEL (reference sequence). The CDR3 has 12 amino acids. CDR3 DNA: TGTGCGTATTACTCTGGGGCCAACGTCCTGACTTTC. Translated, it gives CAYYSGANVLTF.

This chain joins TRBV6-5 and TRBJ2-1; D might be TRBD2 (5 bases). The germline CDR1 and CDR2 sequences are MNHEY and SVGAGI. Trimming took 6 bases from V and 7 from J, leaving 22 bases between them. The CDR3 extends over 16 amino acids. CDR3 in DNA: TGTGCCAGCAGCTACGCCCCAGTCGGGAATATTAATGAGCAGTTCTTC. Amino acid sequence: CASSYAPVGNINEQFF.